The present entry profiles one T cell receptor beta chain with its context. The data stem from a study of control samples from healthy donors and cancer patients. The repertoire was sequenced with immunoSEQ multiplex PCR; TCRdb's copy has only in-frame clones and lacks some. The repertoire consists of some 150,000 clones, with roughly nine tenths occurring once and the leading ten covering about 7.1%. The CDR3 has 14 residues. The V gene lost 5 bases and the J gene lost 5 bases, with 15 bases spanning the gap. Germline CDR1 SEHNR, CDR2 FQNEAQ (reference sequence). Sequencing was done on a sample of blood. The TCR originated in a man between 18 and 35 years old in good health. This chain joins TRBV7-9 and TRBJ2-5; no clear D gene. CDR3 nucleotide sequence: TGTGCCAGCAGCCCTCCCCTCCGAGTGGAGACCCAGTACTTC. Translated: CASSPPLRVETQYF. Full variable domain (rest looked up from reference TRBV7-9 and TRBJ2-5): DTGVSQNPRHKITKRGQNVTFRCDPISEHNRLYWYRQTLGQGPEFLTYFQNEAQLEKSRLLSDRFSAERPKGSFSTLEIQRTEQGDSAMYLCASSPPLRVETQYFGPGTRLLVL.